The T cell receptor (beta chain) described here comes from a study of CD8+CD57+ T cells in acquired aplastic anemia. The study profiled TCR beta VDJ and CDR3 using genomic DNA as template. In TCRdb, the reads were re-called with MiXCR into one record per CDR3 protein. The sample lists hundreds of thousands of distinct CDR3 sequences, roughly 68% occurring once. CDR3 length: 14 residues. Per the germline V gene, CDR1 is SGHRS and CDR2 is YFSETQ. Germline trimming cut 3 bases from V and 9 bases from J; bases unmatched to any gene: 8. This clonotype was observed a single time. The receptor was isolated from a human donor in good health, serving as a control. The source material was sorted CD4+, CD8+, or CD8+CD57+ T cells (not recorded which) from PBMCs. The chain employs TRBV5-1 and TRBJ1-2, with 10 bases identical to TRBD1. CDR3 protein: CASSSLTGGESYTF. DNA for the CDR3: TGCGCCAGCAGCTCCCTGACAGGGGGCGAGAGCTACACCTTC.